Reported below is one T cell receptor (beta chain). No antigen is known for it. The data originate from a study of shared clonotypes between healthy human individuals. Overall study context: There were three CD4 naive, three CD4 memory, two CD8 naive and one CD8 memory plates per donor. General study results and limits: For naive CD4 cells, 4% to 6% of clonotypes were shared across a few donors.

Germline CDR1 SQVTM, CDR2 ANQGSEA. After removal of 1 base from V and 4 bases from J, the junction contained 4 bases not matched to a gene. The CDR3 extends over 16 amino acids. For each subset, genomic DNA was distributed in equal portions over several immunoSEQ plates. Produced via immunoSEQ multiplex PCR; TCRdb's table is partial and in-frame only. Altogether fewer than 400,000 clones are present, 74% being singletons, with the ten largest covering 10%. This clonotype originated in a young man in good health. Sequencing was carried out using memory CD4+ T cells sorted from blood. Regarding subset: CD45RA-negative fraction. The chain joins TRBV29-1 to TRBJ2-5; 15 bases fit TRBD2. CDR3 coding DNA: TGCAGCGTTGAAGGGGGACTAGCGGGAGGAGGAGAGACCCAGTACTTC. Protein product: CSVEGGLAGGGETQYF.